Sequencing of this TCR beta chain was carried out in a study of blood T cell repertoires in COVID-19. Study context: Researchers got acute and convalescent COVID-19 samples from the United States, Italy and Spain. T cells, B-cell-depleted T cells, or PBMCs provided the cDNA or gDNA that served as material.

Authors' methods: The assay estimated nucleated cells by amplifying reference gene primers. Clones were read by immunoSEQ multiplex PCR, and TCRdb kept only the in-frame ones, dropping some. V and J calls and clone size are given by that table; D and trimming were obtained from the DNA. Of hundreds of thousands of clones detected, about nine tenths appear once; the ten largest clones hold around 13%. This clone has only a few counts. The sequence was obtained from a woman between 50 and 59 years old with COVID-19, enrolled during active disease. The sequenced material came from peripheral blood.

This CDR3 is CASSRLEGATEAFF. CDR3 bases: TGTGCCAGCAGCCGGCTTGAAGGGGCCACTGAAGCTTTCTTT. This sequence joins TRBV5-8 and TRBJ1-1, with TRBD1 as a possible D gene (5 bases). CDR3 length equals 14 residues. Trimming took off 4 bases at V and 4 bases at J, with 14 bases between the two ends. Looked up from germline, CDR1 is SGHTS and CDR2 is YDEGEE.